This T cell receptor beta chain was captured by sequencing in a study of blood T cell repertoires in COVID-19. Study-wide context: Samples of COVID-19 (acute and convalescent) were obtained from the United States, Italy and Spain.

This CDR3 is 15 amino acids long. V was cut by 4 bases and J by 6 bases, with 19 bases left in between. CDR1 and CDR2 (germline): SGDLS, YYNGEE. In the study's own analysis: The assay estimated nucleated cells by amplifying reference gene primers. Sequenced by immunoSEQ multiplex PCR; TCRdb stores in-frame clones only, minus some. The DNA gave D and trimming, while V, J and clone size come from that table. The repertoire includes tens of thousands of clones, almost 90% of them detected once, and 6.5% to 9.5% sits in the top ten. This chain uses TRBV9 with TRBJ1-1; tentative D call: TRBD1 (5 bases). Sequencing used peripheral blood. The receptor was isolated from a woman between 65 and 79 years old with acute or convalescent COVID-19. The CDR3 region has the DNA TGTGCCAGCAGCTCGCTAGACCCAGGGCTCGCTGAAGCTTTCTTT. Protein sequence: CASSSLDPGLAEAFF.